This T cell receptor beta chain stems from a study of blood T cell repertoires in COVID-19. In the study overall: The United States, Italy and Spain were the sources of the acute and convalescent COVID-19 samples. PBMCs, B-cell-depleted T cells, or T cells were the source of the cDNA or gDNA that made up the material.

Only in-frame clones appear in the TCRdb table, and some are missing; sequencing was by immunoSEQ multiplex PCR. Of more than 200,000 clones in the sample, about 85% are singletons; the top ten hold roughly 0.69%. The CDR3 is made up of 16 amino acids. V was shortened by 7 bases and J by 0 bases, with 16 bases between the two germline ends. Germline CDR1 and CDR2: SEHNR and FQNEAQ (reference sequence). Only one count was recorded for this clone. The specimen was peripheral blood. This clonotype was obtained from a man aged 40-49 years with acute or convalescent COVID-19. J is TRBJ1-3 and V is TRBV7-9; D is unclear. DNA of the CDR3: TGTGCCAGCACCCTGGGTGCCGGGGTCTCTGGAAACACCATATATTTT. Translated, it gives CASTLGAGVSGNTIYF.